The text below deals with one T cell receptor (beta chain). Its specificity is not known. A J-beta primer mix and a sample-barcoded 5' primer were used in a second PCR of roughly 6 to 11 cycles. TCRdb re-called the 5' RACE reads through MiXCR, storing one row per CDR3 protein. The sample contains 800,000 to 950,000 distinct CDR3 sequences, under 40% of which appear only once. These data come from a study of blood T cells in healthy people across ages. Each donor gave roughly 9.2 milliliters of peripheral blood. The CDR3 sequence is 9 residues long. Trimming cost V 1 base and J 11 bases, with 2 bases left between them. The germline V gene encodes CDR1 SGHTA and CDR2 FQGNSA. Study-wide results and caveats: Unknown CMV status may confound age-related changes in expanded clones. Long-lived donors carried more naive CD4+ cells and greater diversity than aged donors.

Input material: blood. The clonotype was recovered from a man between 18 and 29 years old in good health. The chain recombines TRBV7-2 with TRBJ1-1, with no clear D. DNA for the CDR3: TGTGCCAGCAGCTTAGATGCTTTCTTT. Translating it yields CASSLDAFF.